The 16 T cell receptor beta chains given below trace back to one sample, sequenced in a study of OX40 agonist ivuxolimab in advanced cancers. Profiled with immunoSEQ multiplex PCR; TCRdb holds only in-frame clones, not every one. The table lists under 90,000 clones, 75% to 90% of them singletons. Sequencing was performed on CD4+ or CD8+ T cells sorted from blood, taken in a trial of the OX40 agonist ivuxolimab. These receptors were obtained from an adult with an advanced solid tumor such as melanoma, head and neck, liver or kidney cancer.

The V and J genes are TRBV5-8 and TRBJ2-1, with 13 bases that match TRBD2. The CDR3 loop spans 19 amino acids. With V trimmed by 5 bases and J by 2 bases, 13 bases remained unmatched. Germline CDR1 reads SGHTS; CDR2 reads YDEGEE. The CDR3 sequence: CASRPERLAGGRAYNEQFF. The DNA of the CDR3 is TGTGCCAGCAGACCTGAGCGACTAGCGGGAGGCCGCGCCTACAATGAGCAGTTCTTC.

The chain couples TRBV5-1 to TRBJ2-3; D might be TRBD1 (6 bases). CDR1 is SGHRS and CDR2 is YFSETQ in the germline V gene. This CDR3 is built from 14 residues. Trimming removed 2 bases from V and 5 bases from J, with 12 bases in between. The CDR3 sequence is CASSFGQPEDTQYF. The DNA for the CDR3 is TGCGCCAGCAGCTTCGGACAGCCCGAAGATACGCAGTATTTT.

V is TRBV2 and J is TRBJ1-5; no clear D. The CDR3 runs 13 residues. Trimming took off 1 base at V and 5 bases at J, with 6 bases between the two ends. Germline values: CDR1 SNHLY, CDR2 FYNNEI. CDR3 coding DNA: TGTGCCAGCAGTGAAGGGTGGGATCAGCCCCAGCATTTT. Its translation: CASSEGWDQPQHF. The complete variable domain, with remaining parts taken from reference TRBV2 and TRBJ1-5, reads EPEVTQTPSHQVTQMGQEVILRCVPISNHLYFYWYRQILGQKVEFLVSFYNNEISEKSEIFDDQFSVERPDGSNFTLKIRSTKLEDSAMYFCASSEGWDQPQHFGDGTRLSIL.

The CDR3 loop is CASSTTRGSNTEAFF. CDR3 in DNA: TGTGCCAGTAGTACTACCAGGGGATCGAACACTGAAGCTTTCTTT. This chain uses TRBV19 with TRBJ1-1; the D gene is possibly TRBD1 (6 bases). V lost 4 bases and J 1 base, leaving 13 bases between the germline ends. Per germline, CDR1 LNHDA and CDR2 SQIVND (reference sequence). CDR3 length equals 15 residues.

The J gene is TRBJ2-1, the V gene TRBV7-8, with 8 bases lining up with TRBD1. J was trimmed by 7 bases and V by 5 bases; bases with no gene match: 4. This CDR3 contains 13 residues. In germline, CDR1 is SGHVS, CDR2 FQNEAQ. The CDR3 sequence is CASSRTGTNEQFF. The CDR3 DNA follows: TGTGCCAGCAGCCGGACAGGGACTAATGAGCAGTTCTTC.

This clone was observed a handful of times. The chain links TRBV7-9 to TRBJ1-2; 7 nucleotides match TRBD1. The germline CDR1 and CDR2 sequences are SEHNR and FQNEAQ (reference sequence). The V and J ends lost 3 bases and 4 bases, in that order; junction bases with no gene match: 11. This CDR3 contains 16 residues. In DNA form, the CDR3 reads TGTGCCAGCAGCTTGGCGGACAGGACGGAGCTCTATGGCTACACCTTC. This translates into CASSLADRTELYGYTF.

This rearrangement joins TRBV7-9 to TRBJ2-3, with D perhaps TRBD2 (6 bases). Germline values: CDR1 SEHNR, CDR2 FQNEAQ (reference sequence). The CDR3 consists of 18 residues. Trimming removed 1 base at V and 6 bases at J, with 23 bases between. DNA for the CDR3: TGTGCCAGCAGCTTAGGTTCCACTAGCTTGTTTATAGGGGATACGCAGTATTTT. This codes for CASSLGSTSLFIGDTQYF.

Here the CDR3 DNA reads TGTGCCAGCAGCGGAGAACAGGGACATGAAAAACTGTTTTTT. It is translated as CASSGEQGHEKLFF. The chain uses TRBV5-5 and TRBJ1-4, with D maybe TRBD1 (6 bases). The CDR3 has 14 residues. Germline loops: CDR1 SGHKS, CDR2 YYEKEE (reference sequence). Trimming cost V 4 bases and J 6 bases, with 13 bases left between them.

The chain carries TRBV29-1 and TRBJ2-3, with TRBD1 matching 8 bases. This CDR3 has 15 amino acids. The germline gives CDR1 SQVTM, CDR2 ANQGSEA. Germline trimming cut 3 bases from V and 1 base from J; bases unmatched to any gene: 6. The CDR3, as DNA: TGCAGCGTTGAGGGGCCGACAGGGGGCACAGATACGCAGTATTTT. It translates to CSVEGPTGGTDTQYF.

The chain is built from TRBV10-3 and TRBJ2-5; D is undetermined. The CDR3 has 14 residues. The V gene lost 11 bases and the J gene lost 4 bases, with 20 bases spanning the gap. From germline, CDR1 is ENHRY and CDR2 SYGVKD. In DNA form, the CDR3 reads TGTGCCGCGACCCCCGCCCCGGCAGCAGAGACCCAGTACTTC. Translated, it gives CAATPAPAAETQYF.

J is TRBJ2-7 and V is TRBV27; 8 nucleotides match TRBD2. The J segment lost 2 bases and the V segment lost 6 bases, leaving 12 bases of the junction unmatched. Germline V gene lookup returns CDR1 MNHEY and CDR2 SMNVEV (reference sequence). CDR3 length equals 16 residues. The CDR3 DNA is TGTGCCAGCAGACTATCTCGGGGGGGCCTAACCTACGAGCAGTACTTC. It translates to CASRLSRGGLTYEQYF.

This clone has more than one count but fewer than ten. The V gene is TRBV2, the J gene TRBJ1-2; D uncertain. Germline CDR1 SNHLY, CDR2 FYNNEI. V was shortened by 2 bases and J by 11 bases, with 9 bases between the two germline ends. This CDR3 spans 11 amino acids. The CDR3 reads CASSERVTYTF. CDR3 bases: TGTGCCAGCAGTGAACGGGTCACGTACACCTTC.

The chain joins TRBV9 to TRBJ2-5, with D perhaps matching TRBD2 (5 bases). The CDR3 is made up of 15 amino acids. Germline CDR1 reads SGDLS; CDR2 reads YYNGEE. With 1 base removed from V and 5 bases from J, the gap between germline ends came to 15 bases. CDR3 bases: TGTGCCAGCAGCGTATCCCCAAGCGGCGGGGAGACCCAGTACTTC. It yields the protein CASSVSPSGGETQYF.

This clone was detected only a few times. The CDR3 DNA reads TGTGCCAGCAGCTTTATCGCCACCGGGGAGCTGTTTTTT. Translated, it gives CASSFIATGELFF. The rearrangement links TRBV13 to TRBJ2-2; D is uncertain. Germline V gene data show CDR1 as PRHDT and CDR2 as FYEKMQ (reference sequence). V gave up 3 bases and J gave up 4 bases, with 6 bases separating them. CDR3 size: 13 residues.

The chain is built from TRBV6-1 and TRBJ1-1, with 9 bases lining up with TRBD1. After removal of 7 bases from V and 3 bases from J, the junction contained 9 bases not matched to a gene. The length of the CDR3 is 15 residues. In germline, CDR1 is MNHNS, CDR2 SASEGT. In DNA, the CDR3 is TGTGCCAGCAATCCAACCGGGACAGGGTACACTGAAGCTTTCTTT. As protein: CASNPTGTGYTEAFF.

CDR3 region: CASSPGTGPLYGYTF. In nucleotides, the CDR3 is TGTGCCAGCAGTCCAGGCACAGGGCCCCTCTATGGCTACACCTTC. This chain connects TRBV28 to TRBJ1-2; perhaps TRBD1 as D (6 bases). This CDR3 is built from 15 residues. Germline values: CDR1 MDHEN, CDR2 SYDVKM. V dropped 5 bases and J dropped 4 bases, with 17 bases sitting between them.